This TCR beta chain was sequenced during a study of Graves' ophthalmopathy and Graves' hyperthyroidism. Study as a whole: Samples of peripheral blood were obtained at initial diagnosis, prior to treatment of any kind.

The CDR3 runs to 16 residues. Trimming cost V 2 bases and J 6 bases; bases outside gene matches: 11. From germline, CDR1 is SGHTA and CDR2 FQGTGA. The authors amplified TCR beta CDR3 regions, and they did so from RNA transcripts for repertoire sequencing. First-round RT-PCR with HTBI primers preceded a second-round multiplex PCR. TCRdb analysed the multiplex PCR reads with MiXCR anew, one entry per CDR3 protein. The sample consists of about 740,000 distinct CDR3 sequences, roughly 40% of them appearing once. The sample was peripheral blood. The source of this sequence is an adult man with Graves' ophthalmopathy. The chain couples TRBV7-3 to TRBJ2-5; 8 nucleotides align to TRBD1. CDR3 residues: CASSLGIGQGAKTQYF. Written as DNA, the CDR3 is TGTGCCAGCAGCTTAGGAATCGGCCAGGGGGCGAAGACCCAGTACTTC.